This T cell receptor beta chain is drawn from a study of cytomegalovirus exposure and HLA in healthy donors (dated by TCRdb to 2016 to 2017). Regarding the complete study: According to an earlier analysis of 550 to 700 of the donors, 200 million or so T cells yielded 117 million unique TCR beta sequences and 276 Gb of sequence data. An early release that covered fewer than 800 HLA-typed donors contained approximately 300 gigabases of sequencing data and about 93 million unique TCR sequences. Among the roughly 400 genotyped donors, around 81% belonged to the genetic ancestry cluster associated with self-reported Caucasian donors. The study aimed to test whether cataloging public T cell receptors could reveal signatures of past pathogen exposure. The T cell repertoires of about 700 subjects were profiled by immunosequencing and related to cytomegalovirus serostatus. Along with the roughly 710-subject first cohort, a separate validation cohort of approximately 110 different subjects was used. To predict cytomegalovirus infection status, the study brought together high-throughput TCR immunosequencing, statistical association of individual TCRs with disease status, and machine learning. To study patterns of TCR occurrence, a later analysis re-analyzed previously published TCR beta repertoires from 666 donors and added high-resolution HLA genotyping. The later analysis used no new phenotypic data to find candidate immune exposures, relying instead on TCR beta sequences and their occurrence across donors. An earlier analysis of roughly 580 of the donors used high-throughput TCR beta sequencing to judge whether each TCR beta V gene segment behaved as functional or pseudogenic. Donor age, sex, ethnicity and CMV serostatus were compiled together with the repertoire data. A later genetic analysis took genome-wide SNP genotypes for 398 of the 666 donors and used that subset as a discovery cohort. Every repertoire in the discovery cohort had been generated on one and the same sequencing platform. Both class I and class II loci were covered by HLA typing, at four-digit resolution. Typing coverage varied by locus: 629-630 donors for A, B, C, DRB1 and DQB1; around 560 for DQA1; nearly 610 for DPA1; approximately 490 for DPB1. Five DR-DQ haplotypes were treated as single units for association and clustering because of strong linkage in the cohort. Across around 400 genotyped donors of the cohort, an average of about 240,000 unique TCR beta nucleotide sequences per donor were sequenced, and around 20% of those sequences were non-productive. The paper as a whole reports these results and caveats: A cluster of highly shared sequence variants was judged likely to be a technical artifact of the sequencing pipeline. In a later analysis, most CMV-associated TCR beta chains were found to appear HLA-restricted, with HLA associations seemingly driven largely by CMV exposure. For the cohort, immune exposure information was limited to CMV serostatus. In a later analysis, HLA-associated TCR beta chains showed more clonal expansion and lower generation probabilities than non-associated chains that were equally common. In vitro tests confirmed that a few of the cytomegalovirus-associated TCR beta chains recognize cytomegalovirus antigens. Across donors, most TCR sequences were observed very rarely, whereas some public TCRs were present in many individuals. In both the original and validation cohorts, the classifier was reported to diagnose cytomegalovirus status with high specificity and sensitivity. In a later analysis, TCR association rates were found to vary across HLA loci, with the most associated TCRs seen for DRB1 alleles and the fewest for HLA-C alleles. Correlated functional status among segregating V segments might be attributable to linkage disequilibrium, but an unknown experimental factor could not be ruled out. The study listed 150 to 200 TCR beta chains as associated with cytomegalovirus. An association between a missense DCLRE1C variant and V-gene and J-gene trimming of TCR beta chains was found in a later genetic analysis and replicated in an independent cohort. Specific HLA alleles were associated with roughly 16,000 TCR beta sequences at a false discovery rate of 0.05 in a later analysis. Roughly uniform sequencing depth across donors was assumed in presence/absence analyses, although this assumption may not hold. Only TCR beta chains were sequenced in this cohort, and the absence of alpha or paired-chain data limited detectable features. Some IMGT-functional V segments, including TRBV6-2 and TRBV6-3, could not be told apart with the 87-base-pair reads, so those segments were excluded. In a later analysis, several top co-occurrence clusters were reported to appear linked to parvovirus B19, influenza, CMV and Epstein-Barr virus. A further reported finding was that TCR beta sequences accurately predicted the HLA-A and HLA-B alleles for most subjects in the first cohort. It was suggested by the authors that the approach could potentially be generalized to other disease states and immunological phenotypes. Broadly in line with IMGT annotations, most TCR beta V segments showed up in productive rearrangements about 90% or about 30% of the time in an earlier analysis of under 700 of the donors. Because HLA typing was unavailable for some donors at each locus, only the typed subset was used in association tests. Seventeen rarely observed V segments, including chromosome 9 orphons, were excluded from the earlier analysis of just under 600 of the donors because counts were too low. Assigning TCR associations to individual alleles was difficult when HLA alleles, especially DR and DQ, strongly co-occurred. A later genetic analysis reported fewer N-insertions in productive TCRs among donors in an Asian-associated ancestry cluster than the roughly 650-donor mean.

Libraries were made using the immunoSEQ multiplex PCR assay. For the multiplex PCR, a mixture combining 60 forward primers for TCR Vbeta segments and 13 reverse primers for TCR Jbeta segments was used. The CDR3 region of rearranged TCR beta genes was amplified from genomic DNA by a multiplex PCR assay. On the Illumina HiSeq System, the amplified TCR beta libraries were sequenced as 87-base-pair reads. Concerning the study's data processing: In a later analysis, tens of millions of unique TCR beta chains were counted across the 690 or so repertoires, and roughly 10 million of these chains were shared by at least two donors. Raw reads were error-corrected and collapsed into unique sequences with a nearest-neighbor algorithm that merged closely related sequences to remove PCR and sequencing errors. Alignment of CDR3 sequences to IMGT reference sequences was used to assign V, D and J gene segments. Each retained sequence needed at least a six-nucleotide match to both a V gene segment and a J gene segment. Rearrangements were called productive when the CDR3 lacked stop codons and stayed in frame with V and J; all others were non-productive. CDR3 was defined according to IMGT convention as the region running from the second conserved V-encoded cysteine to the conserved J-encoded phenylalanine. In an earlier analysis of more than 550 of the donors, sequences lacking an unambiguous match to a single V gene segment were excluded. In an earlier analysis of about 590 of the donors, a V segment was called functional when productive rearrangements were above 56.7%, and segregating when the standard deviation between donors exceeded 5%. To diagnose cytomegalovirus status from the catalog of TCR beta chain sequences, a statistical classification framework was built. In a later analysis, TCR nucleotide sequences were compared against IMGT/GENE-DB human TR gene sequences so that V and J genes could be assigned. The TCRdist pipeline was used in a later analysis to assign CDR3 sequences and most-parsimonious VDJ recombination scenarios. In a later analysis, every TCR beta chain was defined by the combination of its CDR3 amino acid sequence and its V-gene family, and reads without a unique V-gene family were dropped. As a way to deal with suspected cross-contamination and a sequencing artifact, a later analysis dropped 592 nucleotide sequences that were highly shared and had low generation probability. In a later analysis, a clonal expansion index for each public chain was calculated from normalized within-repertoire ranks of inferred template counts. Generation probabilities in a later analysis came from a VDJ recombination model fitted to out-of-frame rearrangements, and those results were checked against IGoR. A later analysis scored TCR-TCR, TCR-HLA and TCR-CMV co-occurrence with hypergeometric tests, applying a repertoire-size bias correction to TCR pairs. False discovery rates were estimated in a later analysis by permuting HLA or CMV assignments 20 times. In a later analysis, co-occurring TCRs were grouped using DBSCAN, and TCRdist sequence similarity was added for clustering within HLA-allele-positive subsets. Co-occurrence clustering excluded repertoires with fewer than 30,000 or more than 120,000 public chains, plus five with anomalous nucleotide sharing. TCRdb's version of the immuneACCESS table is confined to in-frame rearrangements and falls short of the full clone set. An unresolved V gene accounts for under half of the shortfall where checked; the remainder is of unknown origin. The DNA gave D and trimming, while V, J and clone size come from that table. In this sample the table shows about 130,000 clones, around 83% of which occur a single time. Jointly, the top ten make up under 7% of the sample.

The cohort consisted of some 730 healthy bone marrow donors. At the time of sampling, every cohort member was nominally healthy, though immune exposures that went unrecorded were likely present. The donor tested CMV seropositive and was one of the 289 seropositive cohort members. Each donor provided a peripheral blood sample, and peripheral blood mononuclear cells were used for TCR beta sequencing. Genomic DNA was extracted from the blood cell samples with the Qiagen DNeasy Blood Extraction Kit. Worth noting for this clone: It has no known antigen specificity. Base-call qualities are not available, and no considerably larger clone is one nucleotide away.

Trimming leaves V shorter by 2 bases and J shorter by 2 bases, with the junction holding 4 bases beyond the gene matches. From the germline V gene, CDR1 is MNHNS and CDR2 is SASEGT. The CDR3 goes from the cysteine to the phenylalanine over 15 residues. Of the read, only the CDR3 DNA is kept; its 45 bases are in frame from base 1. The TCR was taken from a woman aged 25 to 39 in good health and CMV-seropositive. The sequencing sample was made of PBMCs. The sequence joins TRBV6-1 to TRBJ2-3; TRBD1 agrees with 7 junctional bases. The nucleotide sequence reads TGTGCCAGCAGTGAAAGGGGACAGTTCACAGATACGCAGTATTTT. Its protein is CASSERGQFTDTQYF.